This T cell receptor (beta chain) was retrieved from a study of blood T cells in healthy people across ages. Background on the study: Template switching retrieved approximately one barcoded beta molecule for each two T cells.

Notes on this clonotype: What it binds is not known. An end of the junction does not agree with germline; a read error may underlie this.

Next came a second PCR, run for roughly 6 to 11 cycles, which used a sample-barcoded 5' primer along with a J-beta primer mix. Sequencing yielded, for each sample, at least 2.5 million paired-end reads carrying CDR3. TCRdb fed the 5' RACE reads into MiXCR, producing one record per CDR3 protein. The sample yields about 1.8 million distinct CDR3 sequences, about 50% seen once. This CDR3 is built from 13 residues. Researchers report isolating at least 6.5 million PBMCs per sample. Regarding the study as a whole: Strong correlation linked observed beta diversity and percent naive T cells.

Sequencing used blood. V and J are TRBV12-3 or TRBV12-4 and TRBJ2-5; 7 nucleotides line up with TRBD1. The clonotype comes from a woman aged 40 to 50 in good health. The CDR3 DNA follows: TGTGCCAGCAGTGTAGGGGGCCAAGAGGCCCAGTACTTC. It is translated as CASSVGGQEAQYF.